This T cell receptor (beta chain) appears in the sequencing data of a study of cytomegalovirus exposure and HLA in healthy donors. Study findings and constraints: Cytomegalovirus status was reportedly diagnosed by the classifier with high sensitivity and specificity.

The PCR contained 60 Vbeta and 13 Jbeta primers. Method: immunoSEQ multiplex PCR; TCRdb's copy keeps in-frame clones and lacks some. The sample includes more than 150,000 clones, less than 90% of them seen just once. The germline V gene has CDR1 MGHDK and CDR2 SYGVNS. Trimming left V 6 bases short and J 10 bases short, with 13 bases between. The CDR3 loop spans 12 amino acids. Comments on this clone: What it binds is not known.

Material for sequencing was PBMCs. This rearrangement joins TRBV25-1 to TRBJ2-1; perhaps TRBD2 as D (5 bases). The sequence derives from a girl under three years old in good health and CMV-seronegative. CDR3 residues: CASRDSRLEQFF. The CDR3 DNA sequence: TGTGCCAGCAGGGACTCCCGGCTAGAGCAGTTCTTC.